This T cell receptor beta chain was recovered during a study of T cells in Graves' hyperthyroidism and ophthalmopathy. RNA transcripts were the template for amplifying TCR beta CDR3 regions. The HTBI primer set was used in a first-round RT-PCR of the TCR CDR3. MiXCR was run by TCRdb on the multiplex PCR reads, yielding one entry per CDR3 protein. The sample contains hundreds of thousands of distinct CDR3 sequences, approximately 15% of which appear only once. This clonotype occurred many times. CDR3 size: 14 residues. The germline V gene has CDR1 SQVTM and CDR2 ANQGSEA. The V segment lost 3 bases and the J segment 4 bases; nucleotides outside the gene matches: 7.

This chain links TRBV29-1 with TRBJ2-7, with 9 positions matching TRBD1. This receptor was taken from a woman aged 40 to 49 with Graves' ophthalmopathy. Sample: blood. CDR3 in DNA: TGCAGCGTTGAGGCCCGGGACAGGGCTTACGAGCAGTACTTC. As protein: CSVEARDRAYEQYF.